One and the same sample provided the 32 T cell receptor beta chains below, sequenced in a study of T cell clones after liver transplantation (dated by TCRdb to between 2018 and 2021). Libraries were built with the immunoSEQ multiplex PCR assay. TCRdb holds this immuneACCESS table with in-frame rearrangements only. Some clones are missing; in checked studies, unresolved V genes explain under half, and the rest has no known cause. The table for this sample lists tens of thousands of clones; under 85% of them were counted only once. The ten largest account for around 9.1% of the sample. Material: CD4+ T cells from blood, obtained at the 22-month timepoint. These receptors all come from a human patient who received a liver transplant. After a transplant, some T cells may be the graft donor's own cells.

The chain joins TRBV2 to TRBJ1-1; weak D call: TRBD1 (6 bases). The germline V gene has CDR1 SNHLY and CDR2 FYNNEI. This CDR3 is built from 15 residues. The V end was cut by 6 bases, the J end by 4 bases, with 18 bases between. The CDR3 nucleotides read TGTGCCAGCAGGCTATTACAGGGAAGGGGCACTGAAGCTTTCTTT. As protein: CASRLLQGRGTEAFF.

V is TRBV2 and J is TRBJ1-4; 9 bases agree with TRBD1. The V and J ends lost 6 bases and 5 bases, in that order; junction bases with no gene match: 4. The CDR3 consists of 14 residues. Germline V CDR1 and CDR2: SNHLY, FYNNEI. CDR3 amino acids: CASRTTGGNEKLFF. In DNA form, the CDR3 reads TGTGCCAGCAGGACGACAGGGGGAAATGAAAAACTGTTTTTT.

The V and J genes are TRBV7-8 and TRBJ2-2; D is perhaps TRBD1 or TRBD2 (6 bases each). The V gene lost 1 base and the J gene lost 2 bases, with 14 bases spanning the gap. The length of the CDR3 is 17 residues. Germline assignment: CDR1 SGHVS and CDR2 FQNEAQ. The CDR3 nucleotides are TGTGCCAGCAGCTTAGGGGCACGGGGGCTTAACACCGGGGAGCTGTTTTTT. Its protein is CASSLGARGLNTGELFF. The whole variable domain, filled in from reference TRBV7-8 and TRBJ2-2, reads GAGVSQSPRYKVAKRGQDVALRCDPISGHVSLFWYQQALGQGPEFLTYFQNEAQLDKSGLPSDRFFAERPEGSVSTLKIQRTQQEDSAVYLCASSLGARGLNTGELFFGEGSRLTVL.

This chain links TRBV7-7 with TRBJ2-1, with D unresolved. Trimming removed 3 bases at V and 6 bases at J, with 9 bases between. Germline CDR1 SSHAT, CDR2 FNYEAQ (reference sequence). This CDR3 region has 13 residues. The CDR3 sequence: CASSLVIGNEQFF. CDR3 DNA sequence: TGTGCCAGCAGCTTGGTGATTGGCAATGAGCAGTTCTTC.

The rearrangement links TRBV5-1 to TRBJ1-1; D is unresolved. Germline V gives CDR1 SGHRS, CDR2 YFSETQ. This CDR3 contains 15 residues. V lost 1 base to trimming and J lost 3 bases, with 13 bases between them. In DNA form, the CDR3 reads TGCGCCAGCAGCTTGAATCGGGAAAGGGACACTGAAGCTTTCTTT. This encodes CASSLNRERDTEAFF. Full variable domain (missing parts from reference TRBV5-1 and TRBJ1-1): KAGVTQTPRYLIKTRGQQVTLSCSPISGHRSVSWYQQTPGQGLQFLFEYFSETQRNKGNFPGRFSGRQFSNSRSEMNVSTLELGDSALYLCASSLNRERDTEAFFGQGTRLTVV.

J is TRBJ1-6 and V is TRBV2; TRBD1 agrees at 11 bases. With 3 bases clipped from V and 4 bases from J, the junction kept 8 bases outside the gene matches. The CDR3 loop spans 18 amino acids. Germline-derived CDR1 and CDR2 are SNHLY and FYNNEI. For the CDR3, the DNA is TGTGCCAGCAGTGAGGACGGGACAGGGGGATATTATAATTCACCCCTCCACTTT. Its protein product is CASSEDGTGGYYNSPLHF.

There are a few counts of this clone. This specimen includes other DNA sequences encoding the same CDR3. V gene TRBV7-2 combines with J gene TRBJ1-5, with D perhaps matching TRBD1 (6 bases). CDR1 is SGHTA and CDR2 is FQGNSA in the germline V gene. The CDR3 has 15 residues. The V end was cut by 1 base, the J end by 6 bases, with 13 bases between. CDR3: CASSLVAGEGQPQHF. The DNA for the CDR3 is TGTGCCAGCAGCTTAGTTGCAGGGGAGGGTCAGCCCCAGCATTTT. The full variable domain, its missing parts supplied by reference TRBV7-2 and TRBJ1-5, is GAGVSQSPSNKVTEKGKDVELRCDPISGHTALYWYRQSLGQGLEFLIYFQGNSAPDKSGLPSDRFSAERTGGSVSTLTIQRTQQEDSAVYLCASSLVAGEGQPQHFGDGTRLSIL.

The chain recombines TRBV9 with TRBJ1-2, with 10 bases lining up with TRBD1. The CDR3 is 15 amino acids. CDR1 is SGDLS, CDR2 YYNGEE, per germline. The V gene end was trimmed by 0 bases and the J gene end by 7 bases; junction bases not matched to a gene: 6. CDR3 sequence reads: CASSVGTGGIIGYTF. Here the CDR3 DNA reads TGTGCCAGCAGCGTAGGGACAGGGGGTATTATTGGCTACACCTTC. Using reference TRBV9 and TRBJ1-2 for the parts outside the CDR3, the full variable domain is DSGVTQTPKHLITATGQRVTLRCSPRSGDLSVYWYQQSLDQGLQFLIQYYNGEERAKGNILERFSAQQFPDLHSELNLSSLELGDSALYFCASSVGTGGIIGYTFGSGTRLTVV.

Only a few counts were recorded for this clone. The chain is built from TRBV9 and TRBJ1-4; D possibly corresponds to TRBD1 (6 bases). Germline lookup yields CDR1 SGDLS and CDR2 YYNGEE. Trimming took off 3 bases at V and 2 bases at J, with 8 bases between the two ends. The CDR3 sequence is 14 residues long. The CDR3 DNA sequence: TGTGCCAGCAGCGAGGGGGGGACTAATGAAAAACTGTTTTTT. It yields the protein CASSEGGTNEKLFF. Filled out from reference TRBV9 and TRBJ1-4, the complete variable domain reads DSGVTQTPKHLITATGQRVTLRCSPRSGDLSVYWYQQSLDQGLQFLIQYYNGEERAKGNILERFSAQQFPDLHSELNLSSLELGDSALYFCASSEGGTNEKLFFGSGTQLSVL.

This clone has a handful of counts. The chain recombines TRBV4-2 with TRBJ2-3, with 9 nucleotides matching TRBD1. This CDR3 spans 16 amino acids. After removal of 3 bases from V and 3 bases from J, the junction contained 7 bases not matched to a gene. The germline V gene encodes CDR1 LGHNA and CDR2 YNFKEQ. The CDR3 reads CASSHWGQGKTDTQYF. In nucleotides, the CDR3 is TGTGCCAGCAGCCATTGGGGACAGGGAAAGACAGATACGCAGTATTTT.

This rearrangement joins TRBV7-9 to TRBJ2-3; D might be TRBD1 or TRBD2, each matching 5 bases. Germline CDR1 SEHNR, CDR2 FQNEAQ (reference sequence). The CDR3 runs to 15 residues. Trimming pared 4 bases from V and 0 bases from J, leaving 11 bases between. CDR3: CASSSVWDSTDTQYF. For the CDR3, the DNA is TGTGCCAGCAGCTCCGTTTGGGACAGCACAGATACGCAGTATTTT.

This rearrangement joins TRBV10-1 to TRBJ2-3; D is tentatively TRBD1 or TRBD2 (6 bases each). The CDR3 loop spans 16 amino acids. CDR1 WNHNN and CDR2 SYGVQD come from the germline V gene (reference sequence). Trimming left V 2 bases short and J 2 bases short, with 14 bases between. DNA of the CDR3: TGCGCCAGCAGTGAGCGGAGGGGGACCTACACAGATACGCAGTATTTT. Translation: CASSERRGTYTDTQYF.

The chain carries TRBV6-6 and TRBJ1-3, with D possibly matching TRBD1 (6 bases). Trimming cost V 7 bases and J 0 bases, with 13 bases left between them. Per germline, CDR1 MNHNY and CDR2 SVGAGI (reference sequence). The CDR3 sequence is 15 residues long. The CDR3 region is CASNNRATSGNTIYF. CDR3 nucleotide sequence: TGTGCCAGCAACAACAGGGCCACCTCTGGAAACACCATATATTTT.

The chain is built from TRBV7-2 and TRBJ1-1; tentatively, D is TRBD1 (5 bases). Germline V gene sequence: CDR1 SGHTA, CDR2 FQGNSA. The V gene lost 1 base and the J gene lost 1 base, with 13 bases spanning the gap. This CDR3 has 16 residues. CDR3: CASSLDAGRTNTEAFF. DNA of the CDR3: TGTGCCAGCAGCTTAGATGCAGGGAGGACGAACACTGAAGCTTTCTTT.

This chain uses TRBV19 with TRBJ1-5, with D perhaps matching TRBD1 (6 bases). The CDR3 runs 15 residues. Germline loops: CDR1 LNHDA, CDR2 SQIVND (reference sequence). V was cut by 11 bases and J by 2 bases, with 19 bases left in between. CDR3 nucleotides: TGTGCCTCAAACTGGGGGGGCGAAGGCAATCAGCCCCAGCATTTT. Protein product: CASNWGGEGNQPQHF. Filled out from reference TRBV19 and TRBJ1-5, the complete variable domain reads DGGITQSPKYLFRKEGQNVTLSCEQNLNHDAMYWYRQDPGQGLRLIYYSQIVNDFQKGDIAEGYSVSREKKESFPLTVTSAQKNPTAFYLCASNWGGEGNQPQHFGDGTRLSIL.

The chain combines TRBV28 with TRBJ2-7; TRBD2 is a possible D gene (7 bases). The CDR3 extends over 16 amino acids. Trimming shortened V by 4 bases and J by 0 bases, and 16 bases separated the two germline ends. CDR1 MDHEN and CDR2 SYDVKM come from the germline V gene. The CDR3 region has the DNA TGTGCCAGCAGTTGGCCTGGGGGAGGGGGCTCCTACGAGCAGTACTTC. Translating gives CASSWPGGGGSYEQYF. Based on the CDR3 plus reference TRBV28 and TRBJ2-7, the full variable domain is DVKVTQSSRYLVKRTGEKVFLECVQDMDHENMFWYRQDPGLGLRLIYFSYDVKMKEKGDIPEGYSVSREKKERFSLILESASTNQTSMYLCASSWPGGGGSYEQYFGPGTRLTVT.

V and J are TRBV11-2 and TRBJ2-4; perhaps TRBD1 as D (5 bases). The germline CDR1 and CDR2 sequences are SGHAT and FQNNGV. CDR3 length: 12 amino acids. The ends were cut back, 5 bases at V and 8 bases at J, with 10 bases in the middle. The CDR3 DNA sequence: TGTGCCAGCAGCCCTGCCAGGGACATTCAGTACTTC. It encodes CASSPARDIQYF.

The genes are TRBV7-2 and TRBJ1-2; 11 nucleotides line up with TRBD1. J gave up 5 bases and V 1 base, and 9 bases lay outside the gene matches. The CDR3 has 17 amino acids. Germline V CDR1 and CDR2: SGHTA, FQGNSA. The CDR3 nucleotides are TGTGCCAGCAGCTTAGATGGAGGACAGGGGGCGAAATATGGCTACACCTTC. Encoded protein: CASSLDGGQGAKYGYTF. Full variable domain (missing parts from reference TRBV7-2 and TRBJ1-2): GAGVSQSPSNKVTEKGKDVELRCDPISGHTALYWYRQSLGQGLEFLIYFQGNSAPDKSGLPSDRFSAERTGGSVSTLTIQRTQQEDSAVYLCASSLDGGQGAKYGYTFGSGTRLTVV.

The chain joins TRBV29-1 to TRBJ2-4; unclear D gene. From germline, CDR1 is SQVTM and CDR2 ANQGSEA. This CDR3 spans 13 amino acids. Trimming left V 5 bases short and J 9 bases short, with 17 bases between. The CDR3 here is CSVTLVAAGIQYF. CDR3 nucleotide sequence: TGCAGCGTTACCCTAGTGGCCGCAGGCATTCAGTACTTC.

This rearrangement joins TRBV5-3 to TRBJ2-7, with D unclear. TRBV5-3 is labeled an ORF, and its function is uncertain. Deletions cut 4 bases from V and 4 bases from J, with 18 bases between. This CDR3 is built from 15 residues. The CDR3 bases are TGTGCCAGAAGCCCCCCTCTTACAGTTTCTTACGAGCAGTACTTC. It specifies CARSPPLTVSYEQYF.

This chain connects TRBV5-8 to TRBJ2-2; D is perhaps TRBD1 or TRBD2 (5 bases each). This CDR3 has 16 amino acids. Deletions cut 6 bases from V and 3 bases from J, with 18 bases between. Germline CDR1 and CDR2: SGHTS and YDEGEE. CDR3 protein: CASNPFRLGDTGELFF. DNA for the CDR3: TGTGCCAGCAACCCTTTTCGGCTGGGGGACACCGGGGAGCTGTTTTTT.

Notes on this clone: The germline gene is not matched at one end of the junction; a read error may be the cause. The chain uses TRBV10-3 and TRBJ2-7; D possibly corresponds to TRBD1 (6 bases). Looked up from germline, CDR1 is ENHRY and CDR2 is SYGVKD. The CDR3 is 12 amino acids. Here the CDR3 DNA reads TGTGCCCTCAGGGGAGTCGACTACGAGCAGTACTTC. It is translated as CALRGVDYEQYF.

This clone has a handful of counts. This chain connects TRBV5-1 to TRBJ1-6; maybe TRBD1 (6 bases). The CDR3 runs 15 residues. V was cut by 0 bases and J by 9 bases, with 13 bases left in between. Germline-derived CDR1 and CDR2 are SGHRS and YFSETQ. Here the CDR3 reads CASSLEGGIVSPLHF. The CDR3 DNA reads TGCGCCAGCAGCTTGGAAGGGGGGATAGTTTCACCCCTCCACTTT.

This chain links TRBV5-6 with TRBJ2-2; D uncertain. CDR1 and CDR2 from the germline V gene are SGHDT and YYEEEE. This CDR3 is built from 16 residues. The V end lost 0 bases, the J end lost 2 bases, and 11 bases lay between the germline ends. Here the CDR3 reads CASSLGVRKNTGELFF. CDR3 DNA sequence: TGTGCCAGCAGCTTGGGGGTCAGAAAAAACACCGGGGAGCTGTTTTTT.

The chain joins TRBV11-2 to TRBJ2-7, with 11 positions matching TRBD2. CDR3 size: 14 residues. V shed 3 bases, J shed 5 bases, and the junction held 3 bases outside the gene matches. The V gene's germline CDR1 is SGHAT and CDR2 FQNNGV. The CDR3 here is CASSLTSGVNEQYF. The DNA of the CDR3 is TGTGCCAGCAGCTTGACTAGCGGGGTCAACGAGCAGTACTTC.

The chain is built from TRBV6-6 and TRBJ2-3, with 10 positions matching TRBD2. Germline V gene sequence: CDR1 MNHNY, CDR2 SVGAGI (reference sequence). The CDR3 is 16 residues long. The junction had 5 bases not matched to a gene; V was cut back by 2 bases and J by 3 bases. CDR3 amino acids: CASSYLQGLATDTQYF. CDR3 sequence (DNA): TGTGCCAGCAGTTACCTCCAGGGACTAGCGACAGATACGCAGTATTTT.

The CDR3: CASSLGIGYTF. Here the CDR3 DNA reads TGTGCCAGCAGCTTAGGGATAGGCTACACCTTC. This sequence joins TRBV11-2 and TRBJ1-2; D ambiguous. V lost 1 base and J 8 bases, leaving 5 bases between the germline ends. This CDR3 contains 11 residues. The germline V gene encodes CDR1 SGHAT and CDR2 FQNNGV.

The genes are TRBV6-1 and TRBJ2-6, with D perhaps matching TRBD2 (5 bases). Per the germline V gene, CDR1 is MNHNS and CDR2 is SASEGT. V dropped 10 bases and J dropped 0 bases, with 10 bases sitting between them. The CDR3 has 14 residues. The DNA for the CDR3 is TGTGCCACCCGACGGGACTCTGGGGCCAACGTCCTGACTTTC. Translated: CATRRDSGANVLTF.

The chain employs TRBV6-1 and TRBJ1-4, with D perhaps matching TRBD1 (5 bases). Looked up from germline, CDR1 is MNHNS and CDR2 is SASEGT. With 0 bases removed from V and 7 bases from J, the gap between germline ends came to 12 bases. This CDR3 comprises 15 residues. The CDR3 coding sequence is TGTGCCAGCAGTGAAGCGTCCCAGGGTGTTGAAAAACTGTTTTTT. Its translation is CASSEASQGVEKLFF.

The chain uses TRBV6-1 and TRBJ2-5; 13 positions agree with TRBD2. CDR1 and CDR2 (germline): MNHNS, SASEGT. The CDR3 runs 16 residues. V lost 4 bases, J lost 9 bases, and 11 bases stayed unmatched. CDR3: CASSGPRLAGGSAQYF. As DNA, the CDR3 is TGTGCCAGCAGTGGACCCAGACTAGCGGGGGGTAGTGCCCAGTACTTC.

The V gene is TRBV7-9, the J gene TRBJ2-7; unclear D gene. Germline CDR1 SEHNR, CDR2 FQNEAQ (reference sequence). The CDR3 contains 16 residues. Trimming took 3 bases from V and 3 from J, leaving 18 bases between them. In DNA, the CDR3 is TGTGCCAGCAGCTTGGTTTCGTACAGAGGAAGCTACGAGCAGTACTTC. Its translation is CASSLVSYRGSYEQYF.

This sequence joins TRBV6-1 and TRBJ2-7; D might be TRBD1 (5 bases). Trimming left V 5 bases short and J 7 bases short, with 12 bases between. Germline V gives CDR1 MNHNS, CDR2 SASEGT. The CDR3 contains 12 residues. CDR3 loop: CASSTQGGEQYF. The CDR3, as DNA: TGTGCCAGCAGTACCCAGGGCGGAGAGCAGTACTTC.